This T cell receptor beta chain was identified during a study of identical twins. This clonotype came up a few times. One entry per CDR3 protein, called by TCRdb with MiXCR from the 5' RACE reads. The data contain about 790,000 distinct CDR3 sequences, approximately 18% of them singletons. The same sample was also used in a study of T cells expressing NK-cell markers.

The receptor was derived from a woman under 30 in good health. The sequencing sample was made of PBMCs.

The chain's CDR3 is CATLRGYGYTF. The DNA of the CDR3 is TGTGCCACCCTCAGGGGCTATGGCTACACCTTC. This chain joins TRBV12-3 or TRBV12-4 and TRBJ1-2, with D possibly being TRBD1 (6 bases). Trimming shortened V by 10 bases and J by 4 bases, and 10 bases separated the two germline ends. CDR3 length equals 11 residues.